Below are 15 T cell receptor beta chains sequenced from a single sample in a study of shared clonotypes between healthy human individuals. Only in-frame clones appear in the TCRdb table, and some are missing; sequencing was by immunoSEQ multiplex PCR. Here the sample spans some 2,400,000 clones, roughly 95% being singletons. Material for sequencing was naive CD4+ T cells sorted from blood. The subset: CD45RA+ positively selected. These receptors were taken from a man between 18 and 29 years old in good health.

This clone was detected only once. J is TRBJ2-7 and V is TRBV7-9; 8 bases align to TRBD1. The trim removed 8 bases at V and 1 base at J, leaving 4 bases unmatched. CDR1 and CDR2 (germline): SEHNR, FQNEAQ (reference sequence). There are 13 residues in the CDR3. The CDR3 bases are TGTGCCAGCGGGACAGGATCATCCTACGAGCAGTACTTC. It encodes CASGTGSSYEQYF.

Here the CDR3 DNA reads TGTGCCAGCTCGGGACGGAGTTATAATTCACCCCTCCACTTT. Amino acid sequence: CASSGRSYNSPLHF. The rearrangement uses TRBV6-5 and TRBJ1-6; weak D call: TRBD1 (5 bases). The ends were cut back, 8 bases at V and 4 bases at J, with 12 bases in the middle. CDR3 length: 14 amino acids. The V gene's germline CDR1 is MNHEY and CDR2 SVGAGI.

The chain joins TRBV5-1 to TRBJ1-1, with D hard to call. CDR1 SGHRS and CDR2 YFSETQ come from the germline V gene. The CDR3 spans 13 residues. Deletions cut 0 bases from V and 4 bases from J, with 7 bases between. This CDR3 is CASSLGWGTEAFF. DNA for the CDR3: TGCGCCAGCAGCTTGGGTTGGGGCACTGAAGCTTTCTTT. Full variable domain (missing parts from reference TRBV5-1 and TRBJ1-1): KAGVTQTPRYLIKTRGQQVTLSCSPISGHRSVSWYQQTPGQGLQFLFEYFSETQRNKGNFPGRFSGRQFSNSRSEMNVSTLELGDSALYLCASSLGWGTEAFFGQGTRLTVV.

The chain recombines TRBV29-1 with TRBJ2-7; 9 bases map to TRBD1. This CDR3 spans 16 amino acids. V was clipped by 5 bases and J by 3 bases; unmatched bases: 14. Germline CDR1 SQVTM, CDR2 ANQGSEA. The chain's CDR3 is CSVSLQGATSVYEQYF. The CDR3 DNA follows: TGCAGCGTTTCTCTACAGGGGGCAACTAGCGTCTACGAGCAGTACTTC.

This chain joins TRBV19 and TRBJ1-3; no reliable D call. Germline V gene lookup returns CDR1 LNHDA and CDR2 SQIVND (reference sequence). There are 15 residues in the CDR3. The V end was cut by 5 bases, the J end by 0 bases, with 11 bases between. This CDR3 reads CASSPQWGSGNTIYF. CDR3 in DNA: TGTGCCAGTAGTCCTCAATGGGGCTCTGGAAACACCATATATTTT. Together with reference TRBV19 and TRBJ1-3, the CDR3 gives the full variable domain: DGGITQSPKYLFRKEGQNVTLSCEQNLNHDAMYWYRQDPGQGLRLIYYSQIVNDFQKGDIAEGYSVSREKKESFPLTVTSAQKNPTAFYLCASSPQWGSGNTIYFGEGSWLTVV.

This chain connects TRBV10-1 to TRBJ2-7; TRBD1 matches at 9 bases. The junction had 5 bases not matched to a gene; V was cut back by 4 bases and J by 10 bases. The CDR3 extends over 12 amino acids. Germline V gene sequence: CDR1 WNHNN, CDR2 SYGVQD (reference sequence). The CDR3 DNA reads TGCGCCAGCAGTGGACAGGGGGTTGACCAGTACTTC. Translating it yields CASSGQGVDQYF.

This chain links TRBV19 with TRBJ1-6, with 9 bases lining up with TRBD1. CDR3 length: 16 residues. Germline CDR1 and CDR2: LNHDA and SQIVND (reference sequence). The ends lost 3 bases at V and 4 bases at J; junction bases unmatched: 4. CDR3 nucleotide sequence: TGTGCCAGTAGTATGTGGGGACAGGGATATAATTCACCCCTCCACTTT. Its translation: CASSMWGQGYNSPLHF.

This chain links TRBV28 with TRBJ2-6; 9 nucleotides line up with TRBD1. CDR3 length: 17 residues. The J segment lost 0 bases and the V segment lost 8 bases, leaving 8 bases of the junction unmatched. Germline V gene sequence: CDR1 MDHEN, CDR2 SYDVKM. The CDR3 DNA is TGTGCCAGCGTTTTAGAGACAGGGGGCTCTGGGGCCAACGTCCTGACTTTC. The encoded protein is CASVLETGGSGANVLTF. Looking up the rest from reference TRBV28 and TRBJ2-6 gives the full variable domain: DVKVTQSSRYLVKRTGEKVFLECVQDMDHENMFWYRQDPGLGLRLIYFSYDVKMKEKGDIPEGYSVSREKKERFSLILESASTNQTSMYLCASVLETGGSGANVLTFGAGSRLTVL.

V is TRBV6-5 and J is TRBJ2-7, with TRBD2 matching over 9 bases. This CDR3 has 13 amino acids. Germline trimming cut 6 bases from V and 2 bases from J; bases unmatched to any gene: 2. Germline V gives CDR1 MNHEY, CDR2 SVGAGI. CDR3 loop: CASRGGGAYEQYF. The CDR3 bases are TGTGCCAGCAGAGGCGGGGGGGCCTACGAGCAGTACTTC.

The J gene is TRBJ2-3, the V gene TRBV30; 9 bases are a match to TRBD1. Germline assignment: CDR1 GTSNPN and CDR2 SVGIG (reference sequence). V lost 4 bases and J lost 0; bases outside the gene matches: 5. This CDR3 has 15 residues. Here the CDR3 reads CAWKPGTGSTDTQYF. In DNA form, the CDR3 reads TGTGCCTGGAAGCCTGGGACAGGGAGCACAGATACGCAGTATTTT.

This chain's CDR3 is CASSQGSRGVRSYNSPLHF. CDR3 sequence (DNA): TGTGCCAGCAGCCAGGGCAGCAGGGGGGTCCGCTCCTATAATTCACCCCTCCACTTT. The rearrangement uses TRBV4-2 and TRBJ1-6; TRBD1 agrees at 7 bases. CDR3 length: 19 amino acids. V lost 3 bases to trimming and J lost 0 bases; unmatched junction nucleotides: 11. CDR1 is LGHNA and CDR2 is YNFKEQ in the germline V gene.

The CDR3 DNA is TGTGCCAGCAGTTACTTGGAGGGTGATGGCTACACCTTC. This gives the protein CASSYLEGDGYTF. V is TRBV6-5 and J is TRBJ1-2; the D is unclear. V was shortened by 1 base and J by 6 bases, with 9 bases between the two germline ends. Germline assignment: CDR1 MNHEY and CDR2 SVGAGI. This CDR3 is 13 amino acids long.

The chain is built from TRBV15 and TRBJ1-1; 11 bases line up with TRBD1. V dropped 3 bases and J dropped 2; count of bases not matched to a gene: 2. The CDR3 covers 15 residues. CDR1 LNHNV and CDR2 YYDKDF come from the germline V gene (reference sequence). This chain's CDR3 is CATSRDRGQNTEAFF. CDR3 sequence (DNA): TGTGCCACCAGCAGGGACAGGGGGCAAAACACTGAAGCTTTCTTT.

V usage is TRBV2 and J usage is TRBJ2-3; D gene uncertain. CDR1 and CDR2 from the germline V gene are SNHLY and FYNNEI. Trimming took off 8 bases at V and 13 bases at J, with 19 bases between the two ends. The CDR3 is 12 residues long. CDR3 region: CASASGLPTEYF. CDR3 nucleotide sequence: TGTGCCAGCGCATCAGGCCTCCCAACGGAGTATTTT.

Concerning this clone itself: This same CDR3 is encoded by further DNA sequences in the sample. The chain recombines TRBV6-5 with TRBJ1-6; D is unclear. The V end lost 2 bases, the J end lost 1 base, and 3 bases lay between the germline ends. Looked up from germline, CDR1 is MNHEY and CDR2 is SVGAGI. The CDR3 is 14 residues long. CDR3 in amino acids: CASSYQSYNSPLHF. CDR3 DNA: TGTGCCAGCAGTTACCAATCCTATAATTCACCCCTCCACTTT.